This is a list of T cell receptor beta chains from one sample in a study of molecular identifiers for immune sequencing clone quantification. One entry per CDR3 protein results from TCRdb running MiXCR on the PCR reads. The data hold around 86,000 distinct CDR3 sequences, with under 20% observed a single time. The sequenced sample consisted of naive CD8+ T cells from blood, with Jurkat cell RNA spiked in. The receptors here all came from a human donor in good health. Some libraries in this study had Jurkat cell RNA spiked in. Each CDR3 is given with its conserved first and last residue. Fields, in order: V gene, D gene, J gene, clone size, CDR3 DNA, CDR3 protein. D genes are given only for firm matches. Expanded clones are given a class, and other clones once, few, many or no size at all.

TRBV7-6	NA	TRBJ2-5	many	TGTGCCAGCAGCTTAGGGCAAGAGACCCAGTACTTC	CASSLGQETQYF
TRBV20-1	NA	TRBJ1-1	many	TGCAGTGCTAGACCTATTATCCTCCTCGGGAACACTGAAGCTTTCTTT	CSARPIILLGNTEAFF
TRBV7-9	TRBD2	TRBJ2-7	many	TGTGCCAGCAGCTCCCCGCGGGGGGCGACCTACGAGCAGTACTTC	CASSSPRGATYEQYF
TRBV6-2/TRBV6-3	NA	TRBJ1-1	many	TGTGCCAGCAGACTAAATGCGGGACGTAGCTTTAACACTGAAGCTTTCTTT	CASRLNAGRSFNTEAFF
TRBV12-3/TRBV12-4	NA	TRBJ2-2	many	TGTGCCAGCAGTTTTGACGGATACACCGGGGAGCTGTTTTTT	CASSFDGYTGELFF
TRBV4-1	NA	TRBJ1-6	NA	TGCGCCAGCAGCCAAGGGGCAGCTTATAATTCACCCCTCCACTTT	CASSQGAAYNSPLHF
TRBV27	TRBD2	TRBJ2-2	many	TGTGCCAGCAGACTTAGCGGGAGTAATCCCGGGGAGCTGTTTTTT	CASRLSGSNPGELFF
TRBV4-2	NA	TRBJ2-7	many	TGTGCCAGCAGCCAAGATCGAGGCGGTCTCTACGAGCAGTACTTC	CASSQDRGGLYEQYF
TRBV27	NA	TRBJ2-1	many	TGTGCCAGCAGTTTAAGTAGCTCACCCTACTACAATGAGCAGTTCTTC	CASSLSSSPYYNEQFF
TRBV12-3/TRBV12-4	NA	TRBJ2-7	many	TGTGCCAGCAGTCCGCCGGGACAAAAGAGCTCCTACGAGCAGTACTTC	CASSPPGQKSSYEQYF
TRBV7-6	TRBD2	TRBJ2-3	many	TGTGCCAGCAGTAATAACGGGGGGACAGATACGCAGTATTTT	CASSNNGGTDTQYF
TRBV27	NA	TRBJ2-1	many	TGTGCCAGCACCTACAGGGCTGGCAATGAGCAGTTCTTC	CASTYRAGNEQFF
TRBV20-1	NA	TRBJ1-1	many	TGCAGTGCTAGAGTGCAGGGCCCCGAAGCTTTCTTT	CSARVQGPEAFF
TRBV18	TRBD1	TRBJ1-1	many	TGTGCCAGCTCACCACCGGGACAGGGAGTGAACACTGAAGCTTTCTTT	CASSPPGQGVNTEAFF
TRBV29-1	NA	TRBJ1-2	many	TGCAGCTCTGGGGACGGGACATTGTATGGCTACACCTTC	CSSGDGTLYGYTF
TRBV9	TRBD1	TRBJ2-7	many	TGTGCCAGCAGCACTCAAGACAGGGCCCACGAGCAGTACTTC	CASSTQDRAHEQYF
TRBV28	NA	TRBJ2-5	NA	TGTGCCAGCAGTCCGGCCGGGAACGAAGAGACCCGGTACTTC	CASSPAGNEETRYF
TRBV29-1	TRBD2	TRBJ2-3	NA	TGCAGCGTTGAAGATGGGACGGGAGGTAGCACAGATACGCAGTATTTT	CSVEDGTGGSTDTQYF
TRBV2	NA	TRBJ2-3	many	TGTGCCAGCAGCCCGGGAACCACAGATACGCAGTATTTT	CASSPGTTDTQYF
TRBV2	NA	TRBJ2-5	many	TGTGCCAGCATTTACGCGCGTGCGATTGAAGAGACCCAGTACTTC	CASIYARAIEETQYF
TRBV4-3	TRBD1	TRBJ2-7	many	TGCGCCAGCAGCCCAACACAGGGGTACGAGCAGTACTTC	CASSPTQGYEQYF
TRBV7-9	NA	TRBJ2-3	many	TGTGCCAGCAGCTTTTCAGCCTCGAATACGCAGTATTTT	CASSFSASNTQYF
TRBV7-8	NA	TRBJ2-5	many	TGTGCCAGCAGCGATTTTGGCGGGGGCTTACAAGAGACCCAGTACTTC	CASSDFGGGLQETQYF